These 10 T cell receptor beta chains were all obtained from the same sample, sequenced in a study of T cells after yellow fever vaccination. Using its own MiXCR run on the 5' RACE reads, TCRdb lists one record per CDR3 protein. This table holds some 70,000 distinct CDR3 sequences, more than 6.5% found once. Sequencing was performed on CD8+ T cells sorted from PBMCs, taken roughly 46 days after the first yellow fever vaccination. The source of these receptors is a man younger than 30 who received the YFV17D yellow fever vaccine.

Many counts were recorded for this clonotype. The chain uses TRBV7-2 and TRBJ1-1, with TRBD1 matching over 7 bases. CDR1 and CDR2 from the germline V gene are SGHTA and FQGNSA. With 3 bases clipped from V and 8 bases from J, the junction kept 3 bases outside the gene matches. This CDR3 is built from 12 residues. The chain's CDR3 is CASSFMDREAFF. The DNA for the CDR3 is TGTGCCAGCAGCTTCATGGACAGGGAAGCTTTCTTT.

This clonotype was observed at least ten times. This chain connects TRBV20-1 to TRBJ1-5; TRBD1 is a possible D gene (5 bases). V gave up 4 bases and J gave up 0 bases, with 10 bases separating them. Germline-derived CDR1 and CDR2 are DFQATT and SNEGSKA (reference sequence). CDR3 size: 14 residues. Here the CDR3 reads CSAIQAPSNQPQHF. In DNA form, the CDR3 reads TGCAGTGCTATACAGGCCCCTAGCAATCAGCCCCAGCATTTT.

Many counts were recorded for this clonotype. The V call is TRBV28, the J call TRBJ2-7; a possible D gene is TRBD1 (5 bases). V lost 4 bases and J lost 3, with 7 bases in between. CDR1 and CDR2 from the germline V gene are MDHEN and SYDVKM. This CDR3 is 12 amino acids long. CDR3 sequence reads: CASSSDSYEQYV. CDR3 sequence (DNA): TGTGCCAGCAGTTCAGACAGCTACGAGCAGTACGTC.

This clonotype was detected only a few times. The chain carries TRBV6-1 and TRBJ2-1; D remains unclear. Germline-derived CDR1 and CDR2 are MNHNS and SASEGT. The CDR3 has 13 residues. The V gene lost 6 bases and the J gene lost 4 bases, with 10 bases spanning the gap. CDR3 in amino acids: CASRTGRYNEQFF. CDR3 DNA: TGTGCCAGCAGAACCGGACGATACAATGAGCAGTTCTTC.

The count of this clonotype is one. The chain employs TRBV11-3 and TRBJ2-5; 8 positions agree with TRBD2. CDR1 and CDR2 from the germline V gene are SGHNT and YENEEA. V was clipped by 5 bases and J by 5 bases; unmatched bases: 7. This CDR3 region has 14 residues. CDR3: CASSPRGGLETQYF. The CDR3 DNA sequence: TGTGCCAGCAGCCCTCGGGGGGGGCTGGAGACCCAGTACTTC.

This clonotype was detected many times. V gene TRBV12-3 or TRBV12-4 combines with J gene TRBJ2-5; D uncertain. There are 14 residues in the CDR3. The V and J ends lost 4 bases and 1 base respectively, with 10 bases between them. The chain's CDR3 is CASSSPNGQETQYF. In DNA, the CDR3 is TGTGCCAGCAGTTCCCCCAATGGCCAAGAGACCCAGTACTTC.

This CDR3 reads CASSIRKGLPDEQFF. CDR3 coding DNA: TGCGCCAGCAGCATAAGGAAGGGACTACCCGATGAGCAGTTCTTC. V usage is TRBV4-3 and J usage is TRBJ2-1, with 7 bases matching TRBD2. Germline CDR1 and CDR2: LGHNA and YSLEER. CDR3 length equals 15 residues. Trimming at V came to 5 bases and at J to 8 bases, leaving 12 bases not matched to a gene.

This clonotype was observed many times. V usage is TRBV9 and J usage is TRBJ2-7; unclear D gene. The germline gives CDR1 SGDLS, CDR2 YYNGEE. CDR3 size: 13 residues. Trimming pared 0 bases from V and 5 bases from J, leaving 9 bases between. The chain's CDR3 is CASSVEGWDEQYF. The CDR3 region has the DNA TGTGCCAGCAGCGTAGAAGGGTGGGACGAGCAGTACTTC.

The J gene is TRBJ1-5, the V gene TRBV4-1; D possibly corresponds to TRBD1 (6 bases). The V end was cut by 2 bases, the J end by 3 bases, with 11 bases between. Germline V CDR1 and CDR2: MGHRA, YSYEKL. The CDR3 is made up of 15 amino acids. The CDR3 reads CASSQPQGSNQPQHF. The CDR3 nucleotides are TGCGCCAGCAGCCAACCACAGGGCTCCAATCAGCCCCAGCATTTT.

This clonotype was counted many times. The chain joins TRBV15 to TRBJ2-1, with TRBD2 identical over 14 bases. J gave up 2 bases and V 3 bases, and 0 bases lay outside the gene matches. The V gene's germline CDR1 is LNHNV and CDR2 YYDKDF (reference sequence). The CDR3 runs to 16 residues. CDR3 nucleotide sequence: TGTGCCACCAGCAGGGGACTAGCGGGGGCCTACAATGAGCAGTTCTTC. Encoded protein: CATSRGLAGAYNEQFF. The full variable domain, its missing parts supplied by reference TRBV15 and TRBJ2-1, is DAMVIQNPRYQVTQFGKPVTLSCSQTLNHNVMYWYQQKSSQAPKLLFHYYDKDFNNEADTPDNFQSRRPNTSFCFLDIRSPGLGDTAMYLCATSRGLAGAYNEQFFGPGTRLTVL.